One and the same sample provided the 10 T cell receptor beta chains below, sequenced in a study of OX40 agonist ivuxolimab in advanced cancers. Using immunoSEQ multiplex PCR, the repertoire was profiled, and TCRdb retains in-frame clones only, with some absent. The sample has about 98,000 clones, about nine tenths seen once. The material was CD4+ or CD8+ T cells sorted from blood, obtained in a trial of the OX40 agonist ivuxolimab. The receptors originated from an adult with an advanced solid tumor such as melanoma, head and neck, liver or kidney cancer.

The chain has TRBV20-1 and TRBJ2-5; D call uncertain. Per the germline V gene, CDR1 is DFQATT and CDR2 is SNEGSKA (reference sequence). V shed 5 bases and J shed 5 bases, with 6 bases lying between them. CDR3 length equals 10 residues. Here the CDR3 reads CSAGWETQYF. CDR3 DNA: TGCAGTGCTGGATGGGAGACCCAGTACTTC.

The chain is built from TRBV6-5 and TRBJ2-1; no clear D. The V end was cut by 6 bases, the J end by 7 bases, with 10 bases between. The CDR3 runs to 12 residues. Germline V CDR1 and CDR2: MNHEY, SVGAGI. The CDR3 nucleotides are TGTGCCAGCAGCTATACCGGAAATGAGCAGTTCTTC. This sequence encodes CASSYTGNEQFF.

V gene TRBV7-6 combines with J gene TRBJ2-5; D is undetermined. The CDR3 extends over 17 amino acids. Per the germline V gene, CDR1 is SGHVS and CDR2 is FNYEAQ. V dropped 5 bases and J dropped 5 bases, with 24 bases sitting between them. The CDR3 DNA is TGTGCCAGCAGCCCGGATATAGCTCTCCCCCTGGGGGAGACCCAGTACTTC. This encodes CASSPDIALPLGETQYF.

The chain employs TRBV7-9 and TRBJ1-6; unclear D gene. The CDR3 has 14 residues. The germline V and J ends were trimmed by 2 bases and 9 bases, with 11 bases remaining between them. From germline, CDR1 is SEHNR and CDR2 FQNEAQ (reference sequence). The CDR3 DNA reads TGTGCCAGCAGCTTAAAGGCTGGCGGTTCACCCCTCCACTTT. This sequence encodes CASSLKAGGSPLHF.

This sequence joins TRBV14 and TRBJ1-1; D unresolved. The CDR3 totals 12 residues. The ends were cut back, 2 bases at V and 6 bases at J, with 7 bases in the middle. The V gene's germline CDR1 is SGHDN and CDR2 FVKESK. The CDR3 is CASSQTRSEAFF. The CDR3 nucleotides read TGTGCCAGCAGCCAAACGAGGTCTGAAGCTTTCTTT.

The chain combines TRBV19 with TRBJ2-2, with D hard to call. The germline V and J ends were trimmed by 7 bases and 5 bases, with 8 bases remaining between them. In germline, CDR1 is LNHDA, CDR2 SQIVND (reference sequence). The CDR3 is 12 residues long. The CDR3 coding sequence is TGTGCCAGTATGGGATATACCGGGGAGCTGTTTTTT. Its protein is CASMGYTGELFF.

This clone was observed a single time. The genes are TRBV27 and TRBJ1-2; D remains ambiguous. V dropped 1 base and J dropped 5 bases, with 11 bases sitting between them. Germline CDR1 MNHEY, CDR2 SMNVEV (reference sequence). The CDR3 is 14 residues long. CDR3 amino acids: CASSLFRGSYGYTF. Here the CDR3 DNA reads TGTGCCAGCAGTTTATTTCGGGGTTCATATGGCTACACCTTC.

This clone was seen only a few times. The CDR3 here is CASSQSGLAGADEQFF. As DNA, the CDR3 is TGCGCCAGCAGCCAATCGGGACTAGCGGGAGCGGATGAGCAGTTCTTC. V gene TRBV4-3 combines with J gene TRBJ2-1; 14 bases agree with TRBD2. The CDR3 spans 16 residues. Per germline, CDR1 LGHNA and CDR2 YSLEER. The V segment lost 2 bases and the J segment 8 bases; nucleotides outside the gene matches: 5.

The rearrangement links TRBV2 to TRBJ2-7, with D unresolved. Trimming shortened V by 6 bases and J by 2 bases, and 8 bases separated the two germline ends. The CDR3 extends over 12 amino acids. Germline loops: CDR1 SNHLY, CDR2 FYNNEI. The CDR3 DNA sequence: TGTGCCAGCAGCTATTCAACCTACGAGCAGTACTTC. Translation: CASSYSTYEQYF.

This clone was counted once. This rearrangement joins TRBV11-3 to TRBJ2-1; D perhaps matches TRBD2 (6 bases). V was cut by 3 bases and J by 7 bases, with 19 bases left in between. Per the germline V gene, CDR1 is SGHNT and CDR2 is YENEEA. CDR3 length: 16 residues. The CDR3 nucleotides are TGTGCCAGCAGCTTTGGGGGGTCCTTGAGTGGGAATGAGCAGTTCTTC. This codes for CASSFGGSLSGNEQFF.